This T cell receptor beta chain derives from a study of tumor and adjacent non-tumor tissue in lung cancer. A modified ARM-PCR protocol with three rounds of nested PCR amplified TCRbeta. TCRdb reanalysed the multiplex PCR reads using MiXCR and keeps one entry per CDR3 protein. This sample has fewer than 150,000 distinct CDR3 sequences, with around 67% found just once. The CDR3 is 11 residues long. J gave up 14 bases and V 8 bases, and 7 bases lay outside the gene matches. Germline CDR1 is DFQATT and CDR2 is SNEGSKA (reference sequence). RNA was extracted from bulk tissue without any cell sorting. Study results and caveats: Significantly higher TCR diversity was found in tumor than normal lung. In normal lung, the top 100 clones were significantly more dominant than in tumor.

About this clonotype itself: Its antigen remains unknown. This may stem from a read error, because a much larger clone lies one nucleotide away.

The V and J genes are TRBV20-1 and TRBJ2-1, with TRBD2 identical over 12 bases. The receptor comes from a man in his sixties with small cell lung cancer. The sequencing input was lung tumor tissue. DNA for the CDR3: TGCAGTACTGGGACTAGCGGGCCCAAGTTCTTC. Translated, it gives CSTGTSGPKFF.